This T cell receptor beta chain was found in a study of cytomegalovirus exposure and HLA in healthy donors. The PCR had 60 Vbeta and 13 Jbeta primers. Assay used: immunoSEQ multiplex PCR; TCRdb lists only in-frame clones, some missing. Here the sample spans about 36,000 clones, 60% to 80% being singletons. V was clipped by 6 bases and J by 4 bases, with 13 bases between them. This CDR3 region has 14 residues. Germline CDR1 MDHEN, CDR2 SYDVKM. Sequenced material: PBMCs. This receptor was identified in a man aged 30-40 years in good health and CMV-seronegative. The chain recombines TRBV28 with TRBJ1-5; the D is unclear. The DNA for the CDR3 is TGTGCCAGCAGCCCCTTGAGGGCGAATCAGCCCCAGCATTTT. This gives the protein CASSPLRANQPQHF.